One T cell receptor beta chain is described in this entry. This specimen belongs to a study of blood T cell repertoires in COVID-19. Study-level information: Samples came from the United States, Italy and Spain, spanning acute and convalescent COVID-19.

Germline-derived CDR1 and CDR2 are MNHEY and SVGEGT. The CDR3 consists of 14 residues. The ends were cut back, 4 bases at V and 0 bases at J, with 9 bases in the middle. Per the study methods: Scientists estimated how many nucleated cells there were by amplifying reference gene primers. The protocol was immunoSEQ multiplex PCR, while the TCRdb copy is restricted to in-frame clones and leaves out a portion. The D gene and trimming were derived from the DNA, and the V and J assignments and clone size from that table. The sample records more than 200,000 clones, 88% being singletons. Sequenced: peripheral blood. The genes are TRBV6-2 or TRBV6-3 and TRBJ1-1; possibly TRBD1 for D (5 bases). This clonotype was obtained from an elderly man with acute or convalescent COVID-19. The CDR3 sequence is CASSLTVMNTEAFF. CDR3 bases: TGTGCCAGCAGTTTGACAGTTATGAACACTGAAGCTTTCTTT.